The present entry profiles one T cell receptor beta chain with its context. Its specificity is not known. The sample comes from a study of radiation and T cells in renal cell carcinoma. The time point denotes: blood 4 weeks post-SBRT, at nephrectomy. Indicated treatment: 15 Gy SBRT to primary tumor, nephrectomy 4 weeks later. General study findings and limits: Baseline intratumoral clonotype presence is unknown without pretreatment biopsies.

Trimming shortened V by 3 bases and J by 5 bases, and 17 bases separated the two germline ends. The CDR3 has 15 amino acids. Germline CDR1 is SGDLS and CDR2 is YYNGEE. Assay used: immunoSEQ multiplex PCR; TCRdb lists only in-frame clones, some missing. The table includes just under 150,000 clones, around nine tenths detected once. Material: blood, obtained from a patient whose treatment included radiotherapy and nephrectomy. The gene calls are TRBV9 and TRBJ2-5; a possible D gene is TRBD2 (6 bases). The clonotype originates from a woman between 50 and 59 years old with renal cell carcinoma. The CDR3 loop is CASSGYTGVGETQYF. Written as DNA, the CDR3 is TGTGCCAGCAGCGGCTATACGGGAGTGGGGGAGACCCAGTACTTC.